These 10 T cell receptor beta chains were sequenced from one sample in a study of regulatory T cells in long-lasting Graves disease. In building TCR beta libraries, iRepertoire HTBI primers were used together with Arm-PCR of CDR3 regions. TCRdb reprocessed the multiplex PCR reads with MiXCR, giving one entry per CDR3 protein. The sample carries more than 300,000 distinct CDR3 sequences, roughly 23% recorded once. The sample's time point: persistent/refractory GD, antithyroid drugs over 5 years with positive TRAb. The TCR library used RNA extracted from PBMCs. The source was peripheral blood mononuclear cells (PBMCs), collected when the disease was refractory, from a patient treated with antithyroid drugs. These receptor sequences come from a middle-aged woman with Graves disease.

This clonotype was recorded many times. The chain combines TRBV12-3 or TRBV12-4 with TRBJ1-1; TRBD1 might be the D (6 bases). The CDR3 has 12 amino acids. The germline V and J ends were trimmed by 7 bases and 7 bases, with 13 bases remaining between them. CDR3 coding DNA: TGTGCCAGCACCTGGACAGCAATTGAAGCTTTCTTT. Protein product: CASTWTAIEAFF.

This clonotype was counted many times. This chain uses TRBV20-1 with TRBJ1-1, with D uncertain. Germline CDR1 reads DFQATT; CDR2 reads SNEGSKA (reference sequence). There are 15 residues in the CDR3. Trimming took off 5 bases at V and 2 bases at J, with 18 bases between the two ends. The CDR3 loop is CSASNVDRRNTEAFF. In DNA form, the CDR3 reads TGCAGTGCTTCAAACGTCGACCGCCGAAACACTGAAGCTTTCTTT.

This clonotype has more than one count but fewer than ten. The genes are TRBV20-1 and TRBJ2-7; tentatively, D is TRBD1 or TRBD2 (6 bases each). The germline gives CDR1 DFQATT, CDR2 SNEGSKA (reference sequence). The CDR3 consists of 17 residues. V dropped 0 bases and J dropped 1 base, with 19 bases sitting between them. CDR3 region: CSARDDTGRGRSYEQYF. The CDR3 DNA is TGCAGTGCTAGAGATGATACAGGGCGGGGTCGTTCCTACGAGCAGTACTTC.

This clonotype was counted at least ten times. The chain is built from TRBV5-4 and TRBJ1-1; D remains ambiguous. Trimming cost V 6 bases and J 1 base, with 13 bases left between them. There are 14 residues in the CDR3. Germline CDR1 and CDR2: SGHNT and YYREEE (reference sequence). The CDR3 region is CASTLTGENTEAFF. CDR3 in DNA: TGTGCCAGCACCCTTACCGGGGAGAACACTGAAGCTTTCTTT.

This clonotype was seen more than once but under ten times. The chain has TRBV5-6 and TRBJ2-7, with D possibly called TRBD1 or TRBD2 (5 bases each). V was clipped by 2 bases and J by 2 bases, with 20 bases between them. The CDR3 is made up of 17 amino acids. Per germline, CDR1 SGHDT and CDR2 YYEEEE. CDR3 bases: TGTGCCAGCAGCTTCGGGACGGCTAAAACCCCCGCCTACGAGCAGTACTTC. This sequence encodes CASSFGTAKTPAYEQYF. Together with reference TRBV5-6 and TRBJ2-7, the CDR3 gives the full variable domain: DAGVTQSPTHLIKTRGQQVTLRCSPKSGHDTVSWYQQALGQGPQFIFQYYEEEERQRGNFPDRFSGHQFPNYSSELNVNALLLGDSALYLCASSFGTAKTPAYEQYFGPGTRLTVT.

This clonotype was recorded at least ten times. CDR3 sequence: CASSVGNNMNTEAFF. CDR3 in DNA: TGTGCCAGCAGCGTAGGGAACAACATGAACACTGAAGCTTTCTTT. The V gene is TRBV9, the J gene TRBJ1-1; D is ambiguous. The CDR3 covers 15 residues. Germline CDR1 is SGDLS and CDR2 is YYNGEE. V was clipped by 0 bases and J by 0 bases, with 9 bases between them.

The chain links TRBV28 to TRBJ1-2; a weak D match, TRBD1 (5 bases). This CDR3 contains 12 residues. V shed 8 bases and J shed 7 bases, with 14 bases lying between them. Looked up from germline, CDR1 is MDHEN and CDR2 is SYDVKM. CDR3 coding DNA: TGTGCCAGCTGGGGCCGACCACTTGGCTACACCTTC. The encoded protein is CASWGRPLGYTF.

This clonotype has at least ten counts. V gene TRBV2 combines with J gene TRBJ1-2; no firm D call. The CDR3 is 13 amino acids. Germline V gives CDR1 SNHLY, CDR2 FYNNEI. V lost 5 bases and J 7 bases, leaving 14 bases between the germline ends. The CDR3 loop reads CASSNNWPVGYTF. The CDR3 DNA sequence: TGTGCCAGCAGTAACAACTGGCCTGTTGGCTACACCTTC.

This clonotype appeared many times. This rearrangement joins TRBV2 to TRBJ1-2, with 8 bases lining up with TRBD1. The CDR3 length is 14 residues. CDR1 and CDR2 from the germline V gene are SNHLY and FYNNEI. Trimming at V came to 7 bases and at J to 8 bases, leaving 12 bases not matched to a gene. CDR3 amino acids: CASKRTGKVEGYTF. The CDR3 nucleotides read TGTGCCAGCAAGAGGACAGGGAAAGTGGAGGGCTACACCTTC.

This clonotype was detected many times. The chain links TRBV2 to TRBJ2-5; no firm D call. Germline lookup yields CDR1 SNHLY and CDR2 FYNNEI. Trimming removed 7 bases from V and 7 bases from J, with 16 bases in between. There are 13 residues in the CDR3. CDR3 nucleotides: TGTGCCAGCATGCAAGCTACCCCCGGGACCCAGTACTTC. As protein: CASMQATPGTQYF. The variable domain in full, completed from reference TRBV2 and TRBJ2-5, reads EPEVTQTPSHQVTQMGQEVILRCVPISNHLYFYWYRQILGQKVEFLVSFYNNEISEKSEIFDDQFSVERPDGSNFTLKIRSTKLEDSAMYFCASMQATPGTQYFGPGTRLLVL.